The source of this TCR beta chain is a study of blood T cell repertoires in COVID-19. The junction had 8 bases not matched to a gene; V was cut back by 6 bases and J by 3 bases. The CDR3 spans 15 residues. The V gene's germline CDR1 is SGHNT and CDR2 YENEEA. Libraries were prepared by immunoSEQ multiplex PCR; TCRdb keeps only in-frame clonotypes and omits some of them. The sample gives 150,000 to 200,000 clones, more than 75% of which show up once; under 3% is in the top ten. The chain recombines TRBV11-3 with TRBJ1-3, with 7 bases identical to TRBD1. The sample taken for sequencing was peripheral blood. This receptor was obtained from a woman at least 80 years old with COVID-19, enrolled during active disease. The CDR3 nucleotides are TGTGCCAGCAGTCCATACAGGGGCGATGGAAACACCATATATTTT. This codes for CASSPYRGDGNTIYF.